The 27 T cell receptor beta chains below were found in one sample sequenced in a study of identical twins. TCRdb redid the calling of the 5' RACE reads with MiXCR, one entry per CDR3 protein. The table lists about 200,000 distinct CDR3 sequences, around a tenth of them singletons. Sequencing was carried out using memory (CD45RO+) T cells sorted from blood. These receptors were taken from a woman younger than 30 in good health.

This clonotype was counted between two and nine times. The rearrangement joins TRBV3-1 to TRBJ2-5, with D possibly matching TRBD1 (5 bases). V dropped 4 bases and J dropped 3 bases, with 12 bases sitting between them. Germline CDR1 reads LGHDT; CDR2 reads YNNKEL (reference sequence). This CDR3 has 14 residues. The CDR3 DNA is TGTGCCAGCAGCCTTCAGGGAACCGAAGAGACCCAGTACTTC. Its protein is CASSLQGTEETQYF.

The chain joins TRBV29-1 to TRBJ2-1; 14 bases fit TRBD2. Per the germline V gene, CDR1 is SQVTM and CDR2 is ANQGSEA. This CDR3 comprises 17 residues. J gave up 7 bases and V 4 bases, and 12 bases lay outside the gene matches. CDR3 loop: CSVVRGLAGATGNEQFF. CDR3 bases: TGCAGCGTTGTCCGGGGACTAGCGGGAGCGACGGGGAATGAGCAGTTCTTC.

In this sample, this clonotype turned up many times. A junction boundary mismatches the germline segment, possibly from a read error. The V call is TRBV12-3 or TRBV12-4, the J call TRBJ2-2; unclear D gene. There are 12 residues in the CDR3. The CDR3 DNA is TGTGCCAGCAGGTTAGGCCCCGGGGAGCTGTTTTTT. Amino acids: CASRLGPGELFF.

At least ten counts were recorded for this clonotype. V is TRBV16 and J is TRBJ2-3; no clear D gene. Looked up from germline, CDR1 is KGHSY and CDR2 is FQNENV. CDR3 length: 12 residues. The V end lost 2 bases, the J end lost 6 bases, and 6 bases lay between the germline ends. The CDR3 spells CASSQGFDTQYF. The CDR3, as DNA: TGTGCCAGCAGCCAAGGTTTCGATACGCAGTATTTT.

This sequence joins TRBV12-3 or TRBV12-4 and TRBJ2-3; D is undetermined. V was cut by 1 base and J by 0 bases, with 5 bases left in between. The CDR3 is made up of 14 amino acids. The CDR3, as DNA: TGTGCCAGCAGTTTAGATGCTAGCACAGATACGCAGTATTTT. It specifies CASSLDASTDTQYF.

This clonotype occurred a few times. The J gene is TRBJ1-5, the V gene TRBV12-3 or TRBV12-4; no definite D call. Trimming pared 6 bases from V and 4 bases from J, leaving 10 bases between. The CDR3 loop spans 13 amino acids. Here the CDR3 reads CASRLEGNQPQHF. CDR3 DNA: TGTGCCAGCAGGTTGGAAGGTAATCAGCCCCAGCATTTT.

The gene calls are TRBV29-1 and TRBJ2-5; a possible D gene is TRBD1 (6 bases). Deletions cut 4 bases from V and 1 base from J, with 10 bases between. Germline V gene data show CDR1 as SQVTM and CDR2 as ANQGSEA. The CDR3 runs 13 residues. The CDR3 protein is CSVADSLQETQYF. CDR3 in DNA: TGCAGCGTTGCGGACAGTCTCCAAGAGACCCAGTACTTC.

The V call is TRBV7-2, the J call TRBJ1-1; TRBD1 aligns across 7 bases. The ends lost 8 bases at V and 4 bases at J; junction bases unmatched: 4. The length of the CDR3 is 12 residues. Germline V gives CDR1 SGHTA, CDR2 FQGNSA. Here the CDR3 reads CASGHRGTEAFF. CDR3 nucleotides: TGTGCCAGCGGACACAGGGGCACTGAAGCTTTCTTT.

The table lists this clonotype with many counts. The chain employs TRBV5-1 and TRBJ2-1; D remains ambiguous. CDR3 length: 14 amino acids. V lost 1 base, J lost 13 bases, and 18 bases lay in between. Germline assignment: CDR1 SGHRS and CDR2 YFSETQ. The CDR3 region has the DNA TGCGCCAGCAGCTTGCTGGTCGGTAATCCCCATCAGTTCTTC. Its translation is CASSLLVGNPHQFF.

In its sample, this clonotype was seen a few times. V gene TRBV20-1 combines with J gene TRBJ2-5, with D possibly called TRBD1 or TRBD2 (5 bases each). This CDR3 is 13 amino acids long. V was pared by 5 bases and J by 1 base, with 11 bases between. Germline loops: CDR1 DFQATT, CDR2 SNEGSKA (reference sequence). This CDR3 reads CSAPYGTQETQYF. The CDR3 DNA follows: TGCAGTGCTCCCTACGGGACCCAAGAGACCCAGTACTTC.

The V call is TRBV11-1, the J call TRBJ2-1; 10 positions agree with TRBD2. CDR3 length: 19 amino acids. V was clipped by 5 bases and J by 10 bases; unmatched bases: 23. Per the germline V gene, CDR1 is SGHAT and CDR2 is FQDESV (reference sequence). The CDR3, as DNA: TGTGCCAGCAGCCTTAGCGGACAGGCAGCGGGAGGGCCGTCTGTAGAGCAGTTCTTC. This codes for CASSLSGQAAGGPSVEQFF. Full variable domain (missing parts from reference TRBV11-1 and TRBJ2-1): EAEVAQSPRYKITEKSQAVAFWCDPISGHATLYWYRQILGQGPELLVQFQDESVVDDSQLPKDRFSAERLKGVDSTLKIQPAELGDSAMYLCASSLSGQAAGGPSVEQFFGPGTRLTVL.

Only a few counts were recorded for this clonotype. The rearrangement links TRBV5-1 to TRBJ2-3; D not resolved. The CDR3 has 14 residues. Germline V gene lookup returns CDR1 SGHRS and CDR2 YFSETQ. Between the trimmed V and J ends, which lost 4 bases and 6 bases, there was a span of 15 bases. CDR3 sequence reads: CASSTGPLSDTQYF. CDR3 in DNA: TGCGCCAGCAGCACGGGCCCCCTTTCGGATACGCAGTATTTT.

The V call is TRBV3-1, the J call TRBJ2-2, with 7 positions matching TRBD1. The V gene end was trimmed by 0 bases and the J gene end by 5 bases; junction bases not matched to a gene: 21. The CDR3 loop spans 21 amino acids. The germline V gene encodes CDR1 LGHDT and CDR2 YNNKEL (reference sequence). CDR3: CASSQDFEVQGTTRETGELFF. CDR3 nucleotides: TGTGCCAGCAGCCAAGATTTCGAGGTACAGGGGACAACGCGAGAAACCGGGGAGCTGTTTTTT. The full variable domain, with the rest looked up from reference TRBV3-1 and TRBJ2-2, is DTAVSQTPKYLVTQMGNDKSIKCEQNLGHDTMYWYKQDSKKFLKIMFSYNNKELIINETVPNRFSPKSPDKAHLNLHINSLELGDSAVYFCASSQDFEVQGTTRETGELFFGEGSRLTVL.

This clonotype was observed at least ten times. V gene TRBV12-3 or TRBV12-4 combines with J gene TRBJ2-7; the match to TRBD2 covers 9 bases. The CDR3 covers 16 residues. Trimming removed 5 bases from V and 0 bases from J; junction bases left unmatched: 8. CDR3 bases: TGTGCCAGCAGTCCCTATCTAGCGGGGTCCTCCTACGAGCAGTACTTC. It specifies CASSPYLAGSSYEQYF.

This clonotype appeared a few times. This rearrangement joins TRBV2 to TRBJ2-5, with 8 bases aligning to TRBD1. CDR1 is SNHLY and CDR2 is FYNNEI in the germline V gene. The CDR3 length is 14 residues. The trim removed 7 bases at V and 4 bases at J, leaving 8 bases unmatched. CDR3 nucleotides: TGTGCCAGCACCCGACAGGGGACTTCAGAGACCCAGTACTTC. Residues: CASTRQGTSETQYF.

This clonotype has a handful of counts. The chain combines TRBV10-1 with TRBJ2-2; 12 bases fit TRBD2. The CDR3 covers 15 residues. CDR1 and CDR2 (germline): WNHNN, SYGVQD (reference sequence). V was clipped by 8 bases and J by 6 bases; unmatched bases: 7. The CDR3 spells CASQGTSGGPGELFF. Here the CDR3 DNA reads TGCGCCAGCCAAGGAACTAGCGGGGGGCCCGGGGAGCTGTTTTTT.

The chain joins TRBV24-1 to TRBJ2-1, with TRBD2 matching over 10 bases. Germline-derived CDR1 and CDR2 are KGHDR and SFDVKD. V lost 4 bases, J lost 7 bases, and 6 bases stayed unmatched. The CDR3 is 15 amino acids. Here the CDR3 reads CATSEAGTSENEQFF. CDR3 nucleotides: TGTGCCACCAGTGAGGCCGGGACTAGCGAAAATGAGCAGTTCTTC.

This clonotype was seen ten or more times. The chain couples TRBV10-2 to TRBJ1-1; D is undetermined. The CDR3 is made up of 14 amino acids. V shed 3 bases and J shed 0 bases, with 8 bases lying between them. Germline V lookup: CDR1 WSHSY, CDR2 SAAADI. This CDR3 is CASSDGRMNTEAFF. CDR3 sequence (DNA): TGCGCCAGCAGTGACGGGAGGATGAACACTGAAGCTTTCTTT.

The chain uses TRBV2 and TRBJ1-1, with 7 bases lining up with TRBD1. After removal of 5 bases from V and 5 bases from J, the junction contained 8 bases not matched to a gene. The CDR3 spans 14 residues. Germline loops: CDR1 SNHLY, CDR2 FYNNEI. CDR3 protein: CASSNEQGRTEAFF. CDR3 nucleotides: TGTGCCAGCAGTAATGAACAGGGGAGAACTGAAGCTTTCTTT. Supplemented by reference TRBV2 and TRBJ1-1, the full variable domain reads EPEVTQTPSHQVTQMGQEVILRCVPISNHLYFYWYRQILGQKVEFLVSFYNNEISEKSEIFDDQFSVERPDGSNFTLKIRSTKLEDSAMYFCASSNEQGRTEAFFGQGTRLTVV.

This clonotype was detected only a few times. The CDR3 protein is CASSQGQGAHEQYF. The CDR3 region has the DNA TGTGCCAGCAGCCAGGGACAGGGTGCACACGAGCAGTACTTC. J is TRBJ2-7 and V is TRBV7-9, with TRBD1 matching 9 bases. Germline CDR1 reads SEHNR; CDR2 reads FQNEAQ (reference sequence). This CDR3 comprises 14 residues. V lost 5 bases and J lost 5; bases outside the gene matches: 7.

This clonotype was seen at least ten times. This chain connects TRBV5-1 to TRBJ2-3; D not resolved. Germline lookup yields CDR1 SGHRS and CDR2 YFSETQ. The CDR3 totals 14 residues. Trimming shortened V by 4 bases and J by 2 bases, and 11 bases separated the two germline ends. The CDR3, as DNA: TGCGCCAGCAGCCTCGGAGTGATCACAGATACGCAGTATTTT. Amino acids: CASSLGVITDTQYF.

The V and J genes are TRBV5-1 and TRBJ2-7, with a weak D call TRBD1 (8 bases). The V gene's germline CDR1 is SGHRS and CDR2 YFSETQ. The CDR3 runs 15 residues. Trimming removed 7 bases at V and 3 bases at J, with 20 bases between. CDR3 region: CASGLGGTGNYEQYF. CDR3 DNA sequence: TGCGCCAGCGGTCTGGGGGGGACAGGAAACTACGAGCAGTACTTC.

This clonotype was counted only a few times. The V call is TRBV20-1, the J call TRBJ2-1; TRBD2 matches at 9 bases. V dropped 0 bases and J dropped 15; count of bases not matched to a gene: 6. This CDR3 has 12 residues. CDR1 and CDR2 (germline): DFQATT, SNEGSKA (reference sequence). The CDR3 here is CSAREEREAPFF. The CDR3 coding sequence is TGCAGTGCTAGAGAGGAGCGGGAGGCGCCGTTCTTC.

The rearrangement uses TRBV30 and TRBJ2-4; tentatively, D is TRBD2 (6 bases). Germline V gene sequence: CDR1 GTSNPN, CDR2 SVGIG (reference sequence). The CDR3 has 15 amino acids. V was trimmed by 5 bases and J by 0 bases, leaving 14 bases between them. The CDR3 bases are TGTGCCTGGGAAGGGCCGGGGGTAGCCAAAAACATTCAGTACTTC. Protein: CAWEGPGVAKNIQYF. The full variable domain, completed using reference TRBV30 and TRBJ2-4, is SQTIHQWPATLVQPVGSPLSLECTVEGTSNPNLYWYRQAAGRGLQLLFYSVGIGQISSEVPQNLSASRPQDRQFILSSKKLLLSDSGFYLCAWEGPGVAKNIQYFGAGTRLSVL.

Ten or more counts support this clonotype. V usage is TRBV7-2 and J usage is TRBJ2-7; TRBD2 aligns across 7 bases. This CDR3 region has 12 residues. The V gene's germline CDR1 is SGHTA and CDR2 FQGNSA. Trimming at V came to 3 bases and at J to 6 bases, leaving 2 bases not matched to a gene. CDR3 in amino acids: CASSLGGTEQYF. The CDR3 DNA sequence: TGTGCCAGCAGCTTGGGGGGGACCGAGCAGTACTTC.

This clonotype was recorded a few times. The J gene is TRBJ2-5, the V gene TRBV20-1; 9 nucleotides align to TRBD2. The CDR3 length is 16 residues. V lost 1 base and J lost 5; bases outside the gene matches: 11. Germline assignment: CDR1 DFQATT and CDR2 SNEGSKA (reference sequence). As DNA, the CDR3 is TGCAGTGCTAGAGGCGAGGAGGGGACTAGCATGGAGACCCAGTACTTC. Amino acids: CSARGEEGTSMETQYF.

In its sample, this clonotype was seen many times. DNA of the CDR3: TGCAGTTTCTATAGCGGGATAAGCTACAATGAGCAGTTCTTC. Its translation: CSFYSGISYNEQFF. The rearrangement joins TRBV20-1 to TRBJ2-1; 8 bases are shared with TRBD2. The J segment lost 3 bases and the V segment lost 8 bases, leaving 9 bases of the junction unmatched. The CDR3 contains 14 residues. CDR1 is DFQATT and CDR2 is SNEGSKA in the germline V gene (reference sequence).